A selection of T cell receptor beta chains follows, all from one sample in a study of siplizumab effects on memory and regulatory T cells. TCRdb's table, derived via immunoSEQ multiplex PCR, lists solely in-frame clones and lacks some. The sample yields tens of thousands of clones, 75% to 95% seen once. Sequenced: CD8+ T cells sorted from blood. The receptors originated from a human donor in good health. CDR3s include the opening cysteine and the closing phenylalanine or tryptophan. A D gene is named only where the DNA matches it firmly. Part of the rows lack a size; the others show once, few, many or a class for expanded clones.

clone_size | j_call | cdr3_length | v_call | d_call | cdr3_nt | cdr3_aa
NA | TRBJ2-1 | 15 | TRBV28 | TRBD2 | TGTGCCAGCCGTTCCGGGACTAGCCTCCACAATGAGCAGTTCTTC | CASRSGTSLHNEQFF
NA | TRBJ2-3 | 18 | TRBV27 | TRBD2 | TGTGCCAGCAGTCAGTTAGCGGGAGGGCTGCCAGGCACAGATACGCAGTATTTT | CASSQLAGGLPGTDTQYF
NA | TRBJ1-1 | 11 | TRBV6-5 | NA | TGTGCCAGCGCCTTGAACACTGAAGCTTTCTTT | CASALNTEAFF
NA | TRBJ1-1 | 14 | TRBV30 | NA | TGTGCCTGGACCCTGGGCTCAATGGGGACTGAAGCTTTCTTT | CAWTLGSMGTEAFF
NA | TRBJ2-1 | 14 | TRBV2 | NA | TGTGCCAGCAGTGAACCAGCCCCTTACAATGAGCAGTTCTTC | CASSEPAPYNEQFF
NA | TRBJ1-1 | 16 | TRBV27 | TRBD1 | TGTGCCAGCAGGGTAGGGACAGGCAATATGAACACTGAAGCTTTCTTT | CASRVGTGNMNTEAFF
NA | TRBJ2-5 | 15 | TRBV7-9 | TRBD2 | TGTGCCAGCAGCCCTAGCGGAAGCGGGGAAGAGACCCAGTACTTC | CASSPSGSGEETQYF
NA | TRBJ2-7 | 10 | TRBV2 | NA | TGTGCCAGCAGTGAAGACGAGCAGTACTTC | CASSEDEQYF
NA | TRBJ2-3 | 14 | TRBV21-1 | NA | TGTGCCAGCCCTCGGGCACAAAGCACAGATACGCAGTATTTT | CASPRAQSTDTQYF
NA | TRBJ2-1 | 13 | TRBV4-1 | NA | TGCGCCAGCAGCCCCCTCTCCTACAATGAGCAGTTCTTC | CASSPLSYNEQFF
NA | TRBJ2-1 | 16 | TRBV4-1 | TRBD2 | TGCGCCAGCAGCCCAAATAGCGGGGGAGTCTACAATGAGCAGTTCTTC | CASSPNSGGVYNEQFF
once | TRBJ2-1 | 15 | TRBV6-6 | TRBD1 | TGTGCCAGCAACCCGACAGGGTTCTCCTACAATGAGCAGTTCTTC | CASNPTGFSYNEQFF
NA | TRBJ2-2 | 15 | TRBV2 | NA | TGTGCCAGTCAAAAGGGGACATCGAACACCGGGGAGCTGTTTTTT | CASQKGTSNTGELFF
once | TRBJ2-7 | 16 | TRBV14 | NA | TGTGCCAGCAGCCAAGAAGATTGCTTTCCGTTTTGCGAGCAGTACTTC | CASSQEDCFPFCEQYF
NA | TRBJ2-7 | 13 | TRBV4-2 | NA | TGTGCCAGCAGCCCCCTAGGGGGGAGTGAGCAGTACTTC | CASSPLGGSEQYF
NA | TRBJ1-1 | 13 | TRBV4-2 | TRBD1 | TGTGCCAGCAGCACCGGGACAGCCCCTGAAGCTTTCTTT | CASSTGTAPEAFF
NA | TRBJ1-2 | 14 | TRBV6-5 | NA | TGTGCCAGCAGTTACCCCATGGGGGGTAACGGCTACACCTTC | CASSYPMGGNGYTF
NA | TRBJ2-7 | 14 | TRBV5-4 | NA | TGTGCCAGCAGCTTGGACGGGACACTTTACGAGCAGTACTTC | CASSLDGTLYEQYF
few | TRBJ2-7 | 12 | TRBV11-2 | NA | TGTGCCAGCAGCTCATACAGCTACGAGCAGTACTTC | CASSSYSYEQYF
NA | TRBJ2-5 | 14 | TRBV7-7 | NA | TGTGCTAGCAGCTTAGACTGGGTCCAAGAGACCCAGTACTTC | CASSLDWVQETQYF
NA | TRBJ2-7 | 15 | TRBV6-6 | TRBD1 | TGTGCCAGCAGCCCCCTGGGACAGGGGTCCCACGAGCAGTACTTC | CASSPLGQGSHEQYF
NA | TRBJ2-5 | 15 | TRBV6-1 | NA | TGTGCCAGCAGTGATCTATTAGTTCGACCAGAGACCCAGTACTTC | CASSDLLVRPETQYF
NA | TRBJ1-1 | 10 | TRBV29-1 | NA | TGCAGCGTTGATGGGACTGAAGCTTTCTTT | CSVDGTEAFF
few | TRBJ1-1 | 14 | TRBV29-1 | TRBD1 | TGCAGCGGTATATACAGGGGGCTGAACACTGAAGCTTTCTTT | CSGIYRGLNTEAFF
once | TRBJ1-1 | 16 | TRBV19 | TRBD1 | TGTGCCAGTAGAGATCGAGACAGGGGTAACGGAGGTGAAGCTTTCTTT | CASRDRDRGNGGEAFF
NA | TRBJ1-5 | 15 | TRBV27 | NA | TGTGCCAGCAGTTTAACAGGGTCAAGGGATCAGCCCCAGCATTTT | CASSLTGSRDQPQHF
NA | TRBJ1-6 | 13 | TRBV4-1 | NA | TGCGCCAGCAGCCAAGCCTCCGGGGTCCCCCTCCACTTT | CASSQASGVPLHF
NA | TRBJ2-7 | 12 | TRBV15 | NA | TGTGCCACCAGCAGGGAACTCCGGGAGCAGTACTTC | CATSRELREQYF
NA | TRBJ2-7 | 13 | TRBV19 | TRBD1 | TGTGCCAGTAGCATGAGGGACAGCTACGAGCAGTACTTC | CASSMRDSYEQYF
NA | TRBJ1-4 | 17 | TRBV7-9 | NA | TGTGCCAGCAGCTTCTCTCGAGATCGGGGAGTCGGTGAAAAACTGTTTTTT | CASSFSRDRGVGEKLFF
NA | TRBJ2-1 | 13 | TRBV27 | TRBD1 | TGTGCCAGCATACAGGGGAATAACAATGAGCAGTTCTTC | CASIQGNNNEQFF
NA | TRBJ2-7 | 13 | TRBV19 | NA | TGTGCCAGTAGTATCGGGAGCACCTACGAGCAGTACTTC | CASSIGSTYEQYF
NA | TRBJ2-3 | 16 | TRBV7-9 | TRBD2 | TGTGCCAGCAGCCCCATAGCGGGAGGGCCCACAGATACGCAGTATTTT | CASSPIAGGPTDTQYF
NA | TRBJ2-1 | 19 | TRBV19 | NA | TGTGCCAGTAGTCGCGGGTTGTTGCGGGAAGGTGGACACTACAATGAGCAGTTCTTC | CASSRGLLREGGHYNEQFF
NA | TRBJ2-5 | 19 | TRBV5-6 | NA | TGTGCCAGCAGCTTCGGGAGGGGGACAGTAAAAAAATTCCAAGAGACCCAGTACTTC | CASSFGRGTVKKFQETQYF
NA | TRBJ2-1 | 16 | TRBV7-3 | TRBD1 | TGTGCCAGCAGTCACCGGGACAGGGGGCCCCCCAATGAGCAGTTCTTC | CASSHRDRGPPNEQFF
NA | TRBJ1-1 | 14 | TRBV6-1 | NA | TGTGCCAGCAGTGAAGCGTGGGGCGCCACTGAAGCTTTCTTT | CASSEAWGATEAFF
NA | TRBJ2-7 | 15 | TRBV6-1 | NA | TGTGCCAGCAGAATAGGAACGGGACAAACCTACGAGCAGTACTTC | CASRIGTGQTYEQYF
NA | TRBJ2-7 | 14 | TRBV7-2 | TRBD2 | TGTGCCAGCAGCTTTGGGACTAGCGGGGACGAGCAGTACTTC | CASSFGTSGDEQYF
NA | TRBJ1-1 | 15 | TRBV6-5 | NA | TGTGCCAGCAGTTACACAGGGACACCGAACACTGAAGCTTTCTTT | CASSYTGTPNTEAFF
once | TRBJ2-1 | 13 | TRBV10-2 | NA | TGCGCCAGCGCTAGCGAGTCCTACAATGAGCAGTTCTTC | CASASESYNEQFF
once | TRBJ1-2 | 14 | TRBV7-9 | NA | TGTGCCAGCAGCTTAACAGGGAGGAGCTATGGCTACACCTTC | CASSLTGRSYGYTF
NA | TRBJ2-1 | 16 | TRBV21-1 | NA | TGTGCCAGCAGCAAAGTAGGGACTAGCGGGGAAGTTGAGCAGTTCTTC | CASSKVGTSGEVEQFF
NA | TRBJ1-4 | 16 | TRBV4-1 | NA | TGCGCCAGCAGCCAAGGAGCGGCCGGGGTAGATGAAAAACTGTTTTTT | CASSQGAAGVDEKLFF
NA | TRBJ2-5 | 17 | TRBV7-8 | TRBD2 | TGTGCCAGCAGCTTAGCGCCCCTAGCGGGGGCCCAAGAGACCCAGTACTTC | CASSLAPLAGAQETQYF
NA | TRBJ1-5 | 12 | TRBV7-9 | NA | TGTGCCAGCAGCTTACCAGGGCAGCCCCAGCATTTT | CASSLPGQPQHF
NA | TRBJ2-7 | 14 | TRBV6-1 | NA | TGTGCCAGCAGTGAAGACGCGGTCTCCTACGAGCAGTACTTC | CASSEDAVSYEQYF
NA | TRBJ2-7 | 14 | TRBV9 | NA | TGTGCCAGCAGCGAGGGTCCAGGGGTGTACGAGCAGTACTTC | CASSEGPGVYEQYF
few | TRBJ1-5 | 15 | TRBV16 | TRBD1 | TGTGCCAGCAGCCGAGGACAGGCGGGCAATCAGCCCCAGCATTTT | CASSRGQAGNQPQHF
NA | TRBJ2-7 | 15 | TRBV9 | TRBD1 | TGTGCCAGCAGCCGGGGACAGGGGGCTGCCTACGAGCAGTACTTC | CASSRGQGAAYEQYF
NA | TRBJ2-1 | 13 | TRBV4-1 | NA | TGCGCCAGCAGCCAAGTTGCAGGACACCAGCAGTTCTTC | CASSQVAGHQQFF
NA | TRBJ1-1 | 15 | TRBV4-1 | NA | TGCGCCAGCAGCCTCGGACCGACCTTGAACACTGAAGCTTTCTTT | CASSLGPTLNTEAFF
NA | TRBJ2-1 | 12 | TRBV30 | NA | TGTGCCACTCCGGGCAGGGAGAATGAGCAGTTCTTC | CATPGRENEQFF
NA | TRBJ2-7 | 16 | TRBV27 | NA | TGTGCCAGCAGTTTCCTTGGGGGCAGGGAAATGGACGAGCAGTACTTC | CASSFLGGREMDEQYF
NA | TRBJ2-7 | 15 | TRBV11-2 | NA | TGTGCCAGCAGCCTGCGGGGGACACAATCGTACGAGCAGTACTTC | CASSLRGTQSYEQYF